This T cell receptor (beta chain) was found in a study of control samples from healthy donors and cancer patients. Clones were read by immunoSEQ multiplex PCR, and TCRdb kept only the in-frame ones, dropping some. This repertoire shows some 120,000 clones, around 90% found once; its top ten account for roughly 2.5%. The CDR3 is 16 amino acids. Germline V lookup: CDR1 MNHNY, CDR2 SVGAGI (reference sequence). J was trimmed by 4 bases and V by 5 bases; bases with no gene match: 4. The receptor was isolated from a man aged 18 to 30 in good health. Source material: blood. The V gene is TRBV6-6, the J gene TRBJ2-1; 14 bases fit TRBD2. The CDR3 DNA is TGTGCCAGCAGTCGAGGGACTAGCGGGAGTTACAATGAGCAGTTCTTC. Translation: CASSRGTSGSYNEQFF.